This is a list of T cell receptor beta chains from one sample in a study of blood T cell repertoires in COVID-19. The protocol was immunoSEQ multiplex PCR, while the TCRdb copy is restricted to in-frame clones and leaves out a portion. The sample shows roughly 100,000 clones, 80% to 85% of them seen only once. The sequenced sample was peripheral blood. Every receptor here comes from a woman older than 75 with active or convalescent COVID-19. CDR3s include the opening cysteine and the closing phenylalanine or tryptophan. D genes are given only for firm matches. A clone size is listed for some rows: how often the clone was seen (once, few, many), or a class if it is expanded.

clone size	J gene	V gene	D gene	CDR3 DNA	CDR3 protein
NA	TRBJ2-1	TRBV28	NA	TGTGCCAGCAGTTCGCCCATTCCATTACAGGGCGTAAATGAGCAGTTCTTC	CASSSPIPLQGVNEQFF
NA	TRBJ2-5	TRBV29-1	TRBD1	TGCAGCTCCACAGGGGGGAGCCAAGAGACCCAGTACTTC	CSSTGGSQETQYF
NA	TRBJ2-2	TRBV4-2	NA	TGTGCCAGCAGCCAAGAGGTGGGAGGGGGTACCGGGGAGCTGTTTTTT	CASSQEVGGGTGELFF
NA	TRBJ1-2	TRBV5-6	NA	TGTGCCAGCAGCTTGGGAATGGGCGCCAGTAACTATGGCTACACCTTC	CASSLGMGASNYGYTF
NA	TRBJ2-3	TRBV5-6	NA	TGTGCCAGCTCTTCCTACAACAGGGCCGAAGATACGCAGTATTTT	CASSSYNRAEDTQYF
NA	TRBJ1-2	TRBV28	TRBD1	TGTGCCAGCAGTAGTCCAGGGGGCCTTGTTGATGGCTACACCTTC	CASSSPGGLVDGYTF
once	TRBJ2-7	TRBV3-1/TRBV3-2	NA	TGTGCCAGCAGCCAGGTAATAGGGAGTCACGAGCAGTACTTC	CASSQVIGSHEQYF
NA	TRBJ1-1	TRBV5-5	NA	TGTGCCAGCAGCCTCACCCCAGGGAAGTCGGACACTGAAGCTTTCTTT	CASSLTPGKSDTEAFF
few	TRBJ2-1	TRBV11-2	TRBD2	TGTGCCAGCAGCTCCCTTAGCGGGAGACTCTACAATGAGCAGTTCTTC	CASSSLSGRLYNEQFF
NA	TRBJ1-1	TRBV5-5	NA	TGTGCCAGCAGCTTGAGCTGGGGGGGGAACACTGAAGCTTTCTTT	CASSLSWGGNTEAFF
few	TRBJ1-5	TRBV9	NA	TGTGCCAGCAGCCCAATGGGGAGTAGCAATCAGCCCCAGCATTTT	CASSPMGSSNQPQHF
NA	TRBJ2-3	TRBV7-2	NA	TGTGCCAGCAGCACACCCCGGGGGGCGGGAGATACGCAGTATTTT	CASSTPRGAGDTQYF
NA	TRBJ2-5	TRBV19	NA	TGTGCCAGTAGTAAAACCCGGACTGTTGTAAGGGAGACCCAGTACTTC	CASSKTRTVVRETQYF
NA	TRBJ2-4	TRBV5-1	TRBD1	TGCGCCAGCAGCCAGGACCCAGGGGGCAGAGCCAAAAACATTCAGTACTTC	CASSQDPGGRAKNIQYF
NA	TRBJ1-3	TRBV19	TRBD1	TGTGCCAGACTGGGACAGGGACCGTCTGGAAACACCATATATTTT	CARLGQGPSGNTIYF
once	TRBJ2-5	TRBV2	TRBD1	TGTGCCAGCAGGGGAGACAGGGACGAGACCCAGTACTTC	CASRGDRDETQYF
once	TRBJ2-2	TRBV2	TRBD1	TGTGCCAGCGCCCCGGACAGGACAGGGCTCTACACCGGGGAGCTGTTTTTT	CASAPDRTGLYTGELFF
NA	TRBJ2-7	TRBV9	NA	TGTGCCAGCAGTGCTACAGGGTTCGAGCAGTACTTC	CASSATGFEQYF
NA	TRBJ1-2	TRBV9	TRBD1	TGTGCCAGCAGCGTAGGGGGACAGGGAGGGTATGGCTACACCTTC	CASSVGGQGGYGYTF
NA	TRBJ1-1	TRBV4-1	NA	TGCGCCAGCAGCCAAGATCCCAGACAGCCCCTAGGAGCTTTCTTT	CASSQDPRQPLGAFF
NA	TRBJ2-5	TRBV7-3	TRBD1	TGTGCCAGCAGCGCCGGACAGGGGGCCGGAGAGACCCAGTACTTC	CASSAGQGAGETQYF
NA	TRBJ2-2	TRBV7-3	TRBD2	TGTGCCAGCAGCTCAACTAGCGGGGGGTCCCGGGAGCTGTTTTTT	CASSSTSGGSRELFF
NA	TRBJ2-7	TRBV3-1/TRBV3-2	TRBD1	TGTGCCAGCAGCCAAGTGGCAGGGGGCGCGTTAAGGCAGTACTTC	CASSQVAGGALRQYF
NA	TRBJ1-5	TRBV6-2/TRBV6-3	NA	TGTGCCAGCAGTTACGGGACTCCTGGGCAGCCCCAGCATTTT	CASSYGTPGQPQHF
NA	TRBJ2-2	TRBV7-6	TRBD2	TGTGCCAGCAGCCGGACTAGCGGGAGCAACGGGGAGCTGTTTTTT	CASSRTSGSNGELFF
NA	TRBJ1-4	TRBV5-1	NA	TGCGCCAGCAGCTTGGATTCCGGGTATGAAAAACTGTTTTTT	CASSLDSGYEKLFF
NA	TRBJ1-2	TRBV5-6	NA	TGTGCCAGCAGCTTGGGCCTAAAAGTTAGCTATGGCTACACCTTC	CASSLGLKVSYGYTF
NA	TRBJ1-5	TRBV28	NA	TGTGCCAGCAGGTCGGGGAAGCAGCCCCAGCATTTT	CASRSGKQPQHF
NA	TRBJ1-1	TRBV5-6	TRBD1	TGTGCCAGCAGCTCCAGGGGGTGGAACACTGAAGCTTTCTTT	CASSSRGWNTEAFF
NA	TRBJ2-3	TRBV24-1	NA	TGTGCCACCAGTGATCGGGGGGGACAGGGCGATACGCAGTATTTT	CATSDRGGQGDTQYF
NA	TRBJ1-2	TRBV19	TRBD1	TGTGCCAGTAGCCCCTCGGGACAGGGATATGGCTACACCTTC	CASSPSGQGYGYTF
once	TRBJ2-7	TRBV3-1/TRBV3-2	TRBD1	TGTGCCAGCAGCCAAGAGCTAGCAGGGGGTGGCGAGCAGTACTTC	CASSQELAGGGEQYF
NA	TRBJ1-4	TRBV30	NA	TGTGCCTGGAGTGTAACAGGGAGTGAAAAACTGTTTTTT	CAWSVTGSEKLFF
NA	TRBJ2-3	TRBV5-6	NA	TGTGCCAGCAGCCTACCACCAAGCACAGATACGCAGTATTTT	CASSLPPSTDTQYF
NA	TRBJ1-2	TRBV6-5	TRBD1	TGTGCCAGCAGTAGACAGGGTACCTACACCTTC	CASSRQGTYTF
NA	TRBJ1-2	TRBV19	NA	TGTGCCAGTAGTATCTGGGAGGGGCCTAGTGGCTACACCTTC	CASSIWEGPSGYTF
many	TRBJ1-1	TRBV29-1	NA	TGCAGCGTAACTCAGGGGAGCACTGAAGCTTTCTTT	CSVTQGSTEAFF
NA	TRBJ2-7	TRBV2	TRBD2	TGTGCCAGCAGTCGGGAGGCCTACGAGCAGTACTTC	CASSREAYEQYF
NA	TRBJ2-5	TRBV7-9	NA	TGTGCCAGCAGCTCAGTTACAGGAGTCCAAGAGACCCAGTACTTC	CASSSVTGVQETQYF
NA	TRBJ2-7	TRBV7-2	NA	TGTGCCAGCAGCTCCCCCCGGGGGGCGGGCCACTACGAGCAGTACTTC	CASSSPRGAGHYEQYF
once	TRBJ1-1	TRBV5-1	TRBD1	TGCGCCAGCAGCGACGGACAGGGAGGGCCTGAAGCTTTCTTT	CASSDGQGGPEAFF